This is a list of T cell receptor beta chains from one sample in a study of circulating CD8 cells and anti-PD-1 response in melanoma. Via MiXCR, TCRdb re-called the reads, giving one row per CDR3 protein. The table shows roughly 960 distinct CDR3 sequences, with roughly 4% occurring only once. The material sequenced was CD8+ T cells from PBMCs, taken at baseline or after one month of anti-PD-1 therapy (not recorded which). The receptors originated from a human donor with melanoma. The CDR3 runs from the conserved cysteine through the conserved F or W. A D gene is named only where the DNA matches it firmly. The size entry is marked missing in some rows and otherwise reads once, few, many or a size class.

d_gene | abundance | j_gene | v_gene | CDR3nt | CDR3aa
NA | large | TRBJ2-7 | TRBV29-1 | TGCAGCGTTGAAGATACGAGTAAGGACGGAACCTACGAGCAGTACTTC | CSVEDTSKDGTYEQYF
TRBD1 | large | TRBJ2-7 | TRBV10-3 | TGTGCCATCAGCGCCGGGACAGGGATTTCCTACGAGCAGTACTTC | CAISAGTGISYEQYF
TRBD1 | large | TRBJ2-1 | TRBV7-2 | TGTTCCAGCAGCCTTTTCTTTCCGGGACAGGGCCTCAATGAGCAGTTCTTC | CSSSLFFPGQGLNEQFF
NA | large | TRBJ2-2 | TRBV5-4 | TGTGCCAGCAGCTTTTACCCCAGGGGTAGCGGGGAGCTGTTTTTT | CASSFYPRGSGELFF
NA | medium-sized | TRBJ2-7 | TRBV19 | TGTGCCACCCCCCTCCCGGGTTTTGAGCAGTACTTC | CATPLPGFEQYF
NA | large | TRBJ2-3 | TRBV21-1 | TGTGCCAGCAGCAAACTGAAACAGGCAGGGCGTTACACAGATACGCAGTATTTT | CASSKLKQAGRYTDTQYF
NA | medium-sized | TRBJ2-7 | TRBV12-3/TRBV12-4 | TGTGCCAGCAGTCACACGAGCCGGATGCTAGCCTCCTACGAGCAGTACTTC | CASSHTSRMLASYEQYF
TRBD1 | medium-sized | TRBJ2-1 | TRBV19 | TGTGCCACGAGACAGGGGGGCAATGAGCAGTTCTTC | CATRQGGNEQFF
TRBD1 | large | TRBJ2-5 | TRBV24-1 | TGTGCCACCAGTGAAACAACAGGGGGTCAAGAGACCCAGTACTTC | CATSETTGGQETQYF
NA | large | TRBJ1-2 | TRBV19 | TGTGCCAGTAGTTGGGGGACCGATGGCTACACCTTC | CASSWGTDGYTF
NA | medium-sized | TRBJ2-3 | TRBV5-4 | TGTGCCAGCAGCTCCGGCCCCACAGATACGCAGTATTTT | CASSSGPTDTQYF
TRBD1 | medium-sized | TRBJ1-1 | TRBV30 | TGTGCCTGGAGTGTCGGGCAGGGGGACACTGAAGCTTTCTTT | CAWSVGQGDTEAFF
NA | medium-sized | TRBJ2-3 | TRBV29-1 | TGCAGCGTTGAAGCCCCCTACGGGGATACGCAGTATTTT | CSVEAPYGDTQYF
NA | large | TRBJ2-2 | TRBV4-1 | TGCGCCAGCAGCCAATCAAGCACCGGGGAGCTGTTTTTT | CASSQSSTGELFF
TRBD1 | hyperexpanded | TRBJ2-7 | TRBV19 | TGTGCCAGTACTCCGACAGGGGGAATATACGAGCAGTACTTC | CASTPTGGIYEQYF
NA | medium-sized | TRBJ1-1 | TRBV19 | TGTGCCAGTAGTAGCCGGGCTGAAGCTTTCTTT | CASSSRAEAFF
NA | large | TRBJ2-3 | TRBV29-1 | TGCAGCGTTCCACAGGGAAGCACAGATACGCAGTATTTT | CSVPQGSTDTQYF
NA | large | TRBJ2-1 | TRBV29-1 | TGCAGCGTTGAAAGGGGAAATGAGCAGTTCTTC | CSVERGNEQFF
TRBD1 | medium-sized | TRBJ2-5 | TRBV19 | TGTGCCAGTAGTATTCCGGGACAGATGGAAGAGACCCAGTACTTC | CASSIPGQMEETQYF
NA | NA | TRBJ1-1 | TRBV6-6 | TGTGCCAGCAGTAGACCAGACGGCGGAGGGGAGATGTCTGAAGCTCTCTTT | CASSRPDGGGEMSEALF
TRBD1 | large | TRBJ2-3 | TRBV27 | TGTGCCAGCAGTCCCTGGACAGGAAGCACAGATACGCAGTATTTT | CASSPWTGSTDTQYF
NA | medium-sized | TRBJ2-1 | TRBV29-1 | TGCAGCGCCCAGGGCAGTTACAATGAGCAGTTCTTC | CSAQGSYNEQFF
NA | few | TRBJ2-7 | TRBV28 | TGTGCCAGCAGTCTCCCCAGGACCGCTTACGAGCAGTACTTC | CASSLPRTAYEQYF